The 23 T cell receptor beta chains below all came from one sample that was sequenced in a study of blood T cell repertoires in COVID-19. TCRdb keeps only in-frame clones here, not all; method: immunoSEQ multiplex PCR. Of roughly 110,000 clones listed, 85% are singletons. Sequenced: peripheral blood. All receptors come from a man in his forties or fifties with acute or convalescent COVID-19.

The chain combines TRBV19 with TRBJ2-2, with D possibly TRBD2 on 6 matching bases. The CDR3 contains 13 residues. The V gene's germline CDR1 is LNHDA and CDR2 SQIVND (reference sequence). Trimming left V 5 bases short and J 8 bases short, with 12 bases between. In DNA, the CDR3 is TGTGCCAGTAGTCAGCGGGTGTTAGGGGAGCTGTTTTTT. As protein: CASSQRVLGELFF.

The V call is TRBV18, the J call TRBJ1-1; D is uncertain. Germline V gene sequence: CDR1 KGHSH, CDR2 LQKENI. The CDR3 is 12 residues long. V was clipped by 3 bases and J by 4 bases, with 6 bases between them. Written as DNA, the CDR3 is TGTGCCAGCTCACCCTCTCGCACTGAAGCTTTCTTT. It translates to CASSPSRTEAFF.

This clone has only one observation. The chain uses TRBV27 and TRBJ2-4, with D perhaps TRBD2 (7 bases). The V gene lost 3 bases and the J gene lost 6 bases, with 12 bases spanning the gap. The CDR3 sequence is 14 residues long. From germline, CDR1 is MNHEY and CDR2 SMNVEV (reference sequence). The DNA for the CDR3 is TGTGCCAGCAGTTTGGGGGGGCGCGGAAACATTCAGTACTTC. It is translated as CASSLGGRGNIQYF.

The chain is built from TRBV7-2 and TRBJ2-3; TRBD2 matches 9 bases. V lost 5 bases, J lost 4 bases, and 4 bases stayed unmatched. There are 14 residues in the CDR3. The germline V gene encodes CDR1 SGHTA and CDR2 FQGNSA. The CDR3, as DNA: TGTGCCAGCAGCCCTAGCGGGATCCCAGATACGCAGTATTTT. Translated: CASSPSGIPDTQYF. Combining the CDR3 with reference TRBV7-2 and TRBJ2-3 gives the whole variable domain GAGVSQSPSNKVTEKGKDVELRCDPISGHTALYWYRQSLGQGLEFLIYFQGNSAPDKSGLPSDRFSAERTGGSVSTLTIQRTQQEDSAVYLCASSPSGIPDTQYFGPGTRLTVL.

The V call is TRBV21-1, the J call TRBJ2-7; the table assigns TRBD1, which was not confirmed against the DNA. TRBV21-1 corresponds to a pseudogene. This CDR3 contains 13 residues. CDR3 protein: CASARDKDHEQYF. The CDR3 coding sequence is TGTGCCAGCGCTCGGGACAAGGACCACGAGCAGTACTTC.

In regard to this clone: Other DNA sequences of this sample code for an identical CDR3. The chain has TRBV18 and TRBJ2-1; D remains ambiguous. V lost 3 bases and J 7 bases, leaving 4 bases between the germline ends. Looked up from germline, CDR1 is KGHSH and CDR2 is LQKENI. The CDR3 is 11 amino acids. CDR3 nucleotide sequence: TGTGCCAGCTCACCCCAGAATGAGCAGTTCTTC. This codes for CASSPQNEQFF.

V is TRBV21-1 and J is TRBJ1-2; TRBD1 was called by the table and not checked on the DNA. TRBV21-1 is labeled a pseudogene. CDR3 length: 17 residues. Written as DNA, the CDR3 is TGTGCCAGCAGCCCAGTAAGAAGAGGGACAGGGGCTTATGGCTACACCTTC. Residues: CASSPVRRGTGAYGYTF.

The chain recombines TRBV18 with TRBJ2-2; 10 nucleotides match TRBD2. There are 15 residues in the CDR3. The trim removed 2 bases at V and 6 bases at J, leaving 3 bases unmatched. Germline V gives CDR1 KGHSH, CDR2 LQKENI. CDR3: CASSPALAGPGELFF. DNA for the CDR3: TGTGCCAGCTCACCAGCACTAGCGGGACCCGGGGAGCTGTTTTTT.

The chain has TRBV7-6 and TRBJ2-1; TRBD2 matches at 8 bases. Germline-derived CDR1 and CDR2 are SGHVS and FNYEAQ. Trimming removed 4 bases from V and 5 bases from J; junction bases left unmatched: 10. The CDR3 is 16 amino acids. CDR3: CASSSTGGAGHNEQFF. CDR3 in DNA: TGTGCCAGCAGCTCCACGGGGGGGGCAGGTCACAATGAGCAGTTCTTC.

The chain carries TRBV20-1 and TRBJ1-1; no reliable D call. V shed 3 bases and J shed 4 bases, with 12 bases lying between them. The CDR3 extends over 13 amino acids. Germline V gene sequence: CDR1 DFQATT, CDR2 SNEGSKA (reference sequence). The CDR3 DNA reads as TGCAGTGCTAGTTTACGGGAGGGCACTGAAGCTTTCTTT. Its protein is CSASLREGTEAFF.

The chain couples TRBV23-1 to TRBJ1-5; D gene ambiguous. TRBV23-1 is assigned to the ORF class and has an uncertain function. This CDR3 contains 16 residues. V gave up 8 bases and J gave up 0 bases, with 17 bases separating them. The CDR3 loop is CASFPPAVYSNQPQHF. CDR3 in DNA: TGCGCCAGCTTCCCCCCGGCGGTTTATAGCAATCAGCCCCAGCATTTT.

This clone was recorded only once. The genes are TRBV14 and TRBJ2-7, with 13 nucleotides matching TRBD2. The trim removed 4 bases at V and 7 bases at J, leaving 7 bases unmatched. Germline lookup yields CDR1 SGHDN and CDR2 FVKESK. CDR3 length equals 15 residues. CDR3 amino acids: CASSPTSGGAGEQYF. CDR3 nucleotide sequence: TGTGCCAGCAGCCCCACTAGCGGGGGGGCGGGGGAGCAGTACTTC.

This clone came up a few times. The chain is built from TRBV4-1 and TRBJ1-5, with TRBD1 as a possible D gene (5 bases). The V gene lost 0 bases and the J gene lost 5 bases, with 8 bases spanning the gap. The CDR3 has 14 amino acids. Germline CDR1 MGHRA, CDR2 YSYEKL. As DNA, the CDR3 is TGCGCCAGCAGCCAAGATCCAGGGCATCAGCCCCAGCATTTT. Translation: CASSQDPGHQPQHF.

The chain combines TRBV10-3 with TRBJ1-5; D ambiguous. Looked up from germline, CDR1 is ENHRY and CDR2 is SYGVKD. The V and J ends lost 4 bases and 1 base respectively, with 11 bases between them. This CDR3 is 15 amino acids long. The CDR3 spells CAISASAASNQPQHF. CDR3 nucleotide sequence: TGTGCCATCAGTGCATCGGCGGCAAGCAATCAGCCCCAGCATTTT.

This clone appeared once. This chain uses TRBV2 with TRBJ1-6; a weak D match, TRBD1 (5 bases). CDR1 and CDR2 (germline): SNHLY, FYNNEI. V shed 6 bases and J shed 8 bases, with 17 bases lying between them. CDR3 length: 15 amino acids. The CDR3 DNA sequence: TGTGCCAGCAGCCGGGACTCATTGCAATATTCACCCCTCCACTTT. This sequence encodes CASSRDSLQYSPLHF.

The rearrangement links TRBV7-9 to TRBJ2-7; TRBD1 aligns across 9 bases. In germline, CDR1 is SEHNR, CDR2 FQNEAQ (reference sequence). V shed 5 bases, J shed 3 bases, and the junction held 5 bases outside the gene matches. The CDR3 covers 14 residues. This CDR3 reads CASSPGQGIYEQYF. As DNA, the CDR3 is TGTGCCAGCAGCCCAGGACAGGGGATCTACGAGCAGTACTTC. Full variable domain (missing parts from reference TRBV7-9 and TRBJ2-7): DTGVSQNPRHKITKRGQNVTFRCDPISEHNRLYWYRQTLGQGPEFLTYFQNEAQLEKSRLLSDRFSAERPKGSFSTLEIQRTEQGDSAMYLCASSPGQGIYEQYFGPGTRLTVT.

For the CDR3, the DNA is TGCGCCAGCAGCCAACCCGGTCAATCCTACGAGCAGTACTTC. Amino acid sequence: CASSQPGQSYEQYF. J is TRBJ2-7 and V is TRBV5-1; D is undetermined. CDR1 is SGHRS and CDR2 is YFSETQ in the germline V gene. The CDR3 has 14 residues. Trimming cost V 4 bases and J 1 base, with 12 bases left between them. Based on the CDR3 plus reference TRBV5-1 and TRBJ2-7, the full variable domain is KAGVTQTPRYLIKTRGQQVTLSCSPISGHRSVSWYQQTPGQGLQFLFEYFSETQRNKGNFPGRFSGRQFSNSRSEMNVSTLELGDSALYLCASSQPGQSYEQYFGPGTRLTVT.

The chain links TRBV27 to TRBJ2-1; 12 bases line up with TRBD2. Germline values: CDR1 MNHEY, CDR2 SMNVEV (reference sequence). The CDR3 contains 17 residues. V was clipped by 8 bases and J by 1 base; unmatched bases: 9. The CDR3 here is CASLGGLAGQSYNEQFF. DNA of the CDR3: TGTGCCAGCCTAGGGGGACTAGCGGGCCAATCCTACAATGAGCAGTTCTTC.

The chain couples TRBV6-1 to TRBJ1-1, with 9 bases aligning to TRBD1. CDR3 length: 15 residues. Trimming took 1 base from V and 6 from J; bases not matched to a gene: 6. Per the germline V gene, CDR1 is MNHNS and CDR2 is SASEGT. CDR3 in amino acids: CASSEGDRVVAEAFF. CDR3 in DNA: TGTGCCAGCAGTGAAGGGGACAGGGTAGTCGCTGAAGCTTTCTTT.

The rearrangement uses TRBV7-6 and TRBJ2-6; TRBD2 matches at 8 bases. V trimming: 2 bases; J trimming: 0 bases; junction bases outside the gene matches: 6. Germline V gene sequence: CDR1 SGHVS, CDR2 FNYEAQ. The CDR3 is 18 amino acids. DNA of the CDR3: TGTGCCAGCAGCTTATGGGCGGGGGGCCCCTCTGGGGCCAACGTCCTGACTTTC. Protein product: CASSLWAGGPSGANVLTF.

The chain has TRBV10-3 and TRBJ2-5; 11 bases are shared with TRBD2. The CDR3 loop spans 15 amino acids. In germline, CDR1 is ENHRY, CDR2 SYGVKD. With V trimmed by 3 bases and J by 5 bases, 5 bases remained unmatched. The CDR3 region is CAISDVAGGQETQYF. The CDR3 DNA follows: TGTGCCATCAGTGATGTAGCGGGGGGGCAGGAGACCCAGTACTTC.

The J gene is TRBJ1-2, the V gene TRBV19, with 10 bases aligning to TRBD1. The length of the CDR3 is 15 residues. The J segment lost 8 bases and the V segment lost 4 bases, leaving 10 bases of the junction unmatched. CDR1 is LNHDA, CDR2 SQIVND, per germline (reference sequence). CDR3 DNA: TGTGCCAGTAGTAATATGACAGGGGGCCTCTTCGGCTACACCTTC. This encodes CASSNMTGGLFGYTF. Together with reference TRBV19 and TRBJ1-2, the CDR3 gives the full variable domain: DGGITQSPKYLFRKEGQNVTLSCEQNLNHDAMYWYRQDPGQGLRLIYYSQIVNDFQKGDIAEGYSVSREKKESFPLTVTSAQKNPTAFYLCASSNMTGGLFGYTFGSGTRLTVV.

This chain connects TRBV25-1 to TRBJ1-5; tentative D call: TRBD1 (6 bases). The germline V gene has CDR1 MGHDK and CDR2 SYGVNS. Trimming removed 7 bases at V and 0 bases at J, with 16 bases between. This CDR3 region has 16 residues. The CDR3, as DNA: TGTGCCAGCATGGCAGGGGCCTTGTATAGCAATCAGCCCCAGCATTTT. It translates to CASMAGALYSNQPQHF.